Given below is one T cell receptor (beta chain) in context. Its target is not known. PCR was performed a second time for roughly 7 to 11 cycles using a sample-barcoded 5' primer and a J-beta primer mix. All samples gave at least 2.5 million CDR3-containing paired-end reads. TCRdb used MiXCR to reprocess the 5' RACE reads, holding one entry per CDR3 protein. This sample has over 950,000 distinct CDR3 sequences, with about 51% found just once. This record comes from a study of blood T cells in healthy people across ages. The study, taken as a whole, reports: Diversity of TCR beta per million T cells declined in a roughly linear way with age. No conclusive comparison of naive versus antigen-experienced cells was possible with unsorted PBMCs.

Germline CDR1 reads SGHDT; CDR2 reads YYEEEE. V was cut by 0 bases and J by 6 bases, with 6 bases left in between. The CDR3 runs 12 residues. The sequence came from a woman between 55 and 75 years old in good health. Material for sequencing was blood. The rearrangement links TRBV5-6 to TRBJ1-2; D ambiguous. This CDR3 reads CASSLGSNGYTF. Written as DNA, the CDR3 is TGTGCCAGCAGCTTGGGTAGCAATGGCTACACCTTC.